The next 23 T cell receptor beta chains were all read from a single sample in a study of cytomegalovirus exposure and HLA in healthy donors. The study ran its PCR with 60 Vbeta and 13 Jbeta primers. Sequencing used immunoSEQ multiplex PCR; TCRdb keeps in-frame clones, though not all of them. The sample consists of 130,000 or so clones, around 66% of them appearing once. Material: PBMCs. The receptors stem from a woman aged 55-69 years in good health and CMV-seronegative.

The chain uses TRBV19 and TRBJ1-5; D uncertain. The CDR3 is made up of 13 amino acids. Germline values: CDR1 LNHDA, CDR2 SQIVND (reference sequence). V gave up 0 bases and J gave up 11 bases, with 11 bases separating them. The CDR3 spells CASSIDVSEAQHF. Written as DNA, the CDR3 is TGTGCCAGTAGTATAGATGTATCAGAGGCCCAGCATTTT.

The CDR3 is CASSLAGIGMMSTEAFF. The CDR3, as DNA: TGCGCCAGCAGCTTGGCGGGGATAGGGATGATGAGCACTGAAGCTTTCTTT. The rearrangement links TRBV5-1 to TRBJ1-1; D is ambiguous. V was cut by 0 bases and J by 4 bases, with 19 bases left in between. CDR3 length: 17 amino acids. Germline CDR1 and CDR2: SGHRS and YFSETQ.

J is TRBJ2-7 and V is TRBV2, with TRBD2 matching over 15 bases. Germline assignment: CDR1 SNHLY and CDR2 FYNNEI. V shed 6 bases, J shed 2 bases, and the junction held 5 bases outside the gene matches. The CDR3 is 16 amino acids. In DNA, the CDR3 is TGTGCCAGCAGATTCGGGACTAGCGGGGGGACCTACGAGCAGTACTTC. Its protein product is CASRFGTSGGTYEQYF.

This clone was picked up a small number of times. The rearrangement links TRBV7-9 to TRBJ2-1; D ambiguous. Deletions cut 4 bases from V and 7 bases from J, with 5 bases between. There are 11 residues in the CDR3. Germline loops: CDR1 SEHNR, CDR2 FQNEAQ (reference sequence). The CDR3 bases are TGTGCCAGCAGCTCCAAAAATGAGCAGTTCTTC. It specifies CASSSKNEQFF.

The chain uses TRBV11-1 and TRBJ1-1, with 12 bases identical to TRBD1. The germline V gene has CDR1 SGHAT and CDR2 FQDESV (reference sequence). Trimming removed 4 bases from V and 5 bases from J; junction bases left unmatched: 5. There are 15 residues in the CDR3. The DNA of the CDR3 is TGTGCCAGCAGCTCGGGACAGGGGGCAGGGACTGAAGCTTTCTTT. Translating gives CASSSGQGAGTEAFF.

This sequence joins TRBV5-5 and TRBJ2-5; D uncertain. The J call may be faulty, since TRBJ2-7 better matches the DNA end. Germline loops: CDR1 SGHKS, CDR2 YYEKEE (reference sequence). The CDR3 sequence is 14 residues long. The DNA for the CDR3 is TGTGCCAGCAGCTTGGGGGCACACAGCTACGAGCAGTACTTC. Translated: CASSLGAHSYEQYF.

DNA of the CDR3: TGTGCCAGTGGACGGAGCGGGGAGGCCTACAATGAGCAGTTCTTC. Residues: CASGRSGEAYNEQFF. The chain recombines TRBV19 with TRBJ2-1; TRBD2 matches 7 bases. The germline gives CDR1 LNHDA, CDR2 SQIVND (reference sequence). This CDR3 has 15 amino acids. Trimming cost V 8 bases and J 2 bases; bases outside gene matches: 9.

This clone has more than one count but fewer than ten. The chain joins TRBV29-1 to TRBJ2-1, with 10 bases aligning to TRBD1. J gave up 8 bases and V 7 bases, and 11 bases lay outside the gene matches. The CDR3 covers 14 residues. Germline CDR1 reads SQVTM; CDR2 reads ANQGSEA. The CDR3, as DNA: TGCAGCGGCAGCCCGGGACAGGGGTTAGATGAGCAGTTCTTC. As protein: CSGSPGQGLDEQFF.

V usage is TRBV6-6 and J usage is TRBJ1-2; 7 nucleotides align to TRBD1. The CDR3 spans 13 residues. Germline V gives CDR1 MNHNY, CDR2 SVGAGI (reference sequence). CDR3 bases: TGTGCAATATCGACAGGGACCCGTCATGGCTACACCTTC. This encodes CAISTGTRHGYTF.

V is TRBV7-2 and J is TRBJ1-1; TRBD1 is a possible D gene (6 bases). The germline V gene has CDR1 SGHTA and CDR2 FQGNSA. V was pared by 5 bases and J by 10 bases, with 17 bases between. This CDR3 has 13 amino acids. CDR3 nucleotide sequence: TGTGCCAGCAGCGTTCTAACAGGGTCGGGAGCTTTCTTT. It is translated as CASSVLTGSGAFF.

With regard to this clone: This sample also contains other DNA sequences that code for the same CDR3. The chain has TRBV5-1 and TRBJ1-3; no definite D call. The CDR3 is 14 amino acids. The germline V gene has CDR1 SGHRS and CDR2 YFSETQ. V was cut by 0 bases and J by 0 bases, with 4 bases left in between. CDR3 region: CASSLDLSGNTIYF. As DNA, the CDR3 is TGCGCCAGCAGCTTGGATCTCTCTGGAAACACCATATATTTT.

V is TRBV15 and J is TRBJ2-5; D call uncertain. V lost 0 bases and J lost 11, with 16 bases in between. The CDR3 is 14 residues long. Looked up from germline, CDR1 is LNHNV and CDR2 is YYDKDF (reference sequence). The CDR3 nucleotides read TGTGCCACCAGCAGAGATAAGGAATCGGGTGAGCAGTACTTC. Amino acid sequence: CATSRDKESGEQYF.

V usage is TRBV19 and J usage is TRBJ1-1, with unresolved D. Germline CDR1 and CDR2: LNHDA and SQIVND (reference sequence). Trimming removed 7 bases at V and 1 base at J, with 13 bases between. The CDR3 consists of 14 residues. CDR3 protein: CASTSREKNTEAFF. CDR3 coding DNA: TGTGCCAGTACCTCTAGGGAGAAGAACACTGAAGCTTTCTTT.

This chain connects TRBV6-5 to TRBJ1-6, with 7 positions matching TRBD1. Germline V gives CDR1 MNHEY, CDR2 SVGAGI. This CDR3 is 14 amino acids long. V was clipped by 7 bases and J by 10 bases; unmatched bases: 10. CDR3 sequence reads: CASKRQGIESPLHF. The CDR3 coding sequence is TGTGCCAGCAAACGACAGGGTATAGAGTCACCCCTCCACTTT.

The table lists this clone with a few counts. The chain carries TRBV7-9 and TRBJ2-3; weak D call: TRBD1 (5 bases). Germline V gene lookup returns CDR1 SEHNR and CDR2 FQNEAQ (reference sequence). The V gene lost 4 bases and the J gene lost 1 base, with 9 bases spanning the gap. The CDR3 has 14 residues. The CDR3: CASSSDRRTDTQYF. The CDR3, as DNA: TGTGCCAGCAGCTCCGACAGACGCACAGATACGCAGTATTTT. The full variable domain, its missing parts supplied by reference TRBV7-9 and TRBJ2-3, is DTGVSQNPRHKITKRGQNVTFRCDPISEHNRLYWYRQTLGQGPEFLTYFQNEAQLEKSRLLSDRFSAERPKGSFSTLEIQRTEQGDSAMYLCASSSDRRTDTQYFGPGTRLTVL.

The chain joins TRBV4-2 to TRBJ2-7; 9 nucleotides line up with TRBD1. Germline V gene data show CDR1 as LGHNA and CDR2 as YNFKEQ. This CDR3 is 14 amino acids long. V dropped 3 bases and J dropped 3; count of bases not matched to a gene: 3. The CDR3 reads CASSHPGQGYEQYF. CDR3 bases: TGTGCCAGCAGCCATCCGGGACAGGGCTACGAGCAGTACTTC.

This clone appeared a single time. The chain couples TRBV11-3 to TRBJ2-5; D is perhaps TRBD1 (6 bases). CDR1 is SGHNT and CDR2 is YENEEA in the germline V gene. With 5 bases removed from V and 5 bases from J, the gap between germline ends came to 12 bases. This CDR3 comprises 13 residues. The CDR3 spells CASSATGLETQYF. CDR3 bases: TGTGCCAGCAGCGCTACAGGGTTGGAGACCCAGTACTTC.

CDR3 sequence (DNA): TGCAGTGACAGGGGTGGGGATGGCTACACCTTC. As protein: CSDRGGDGYTF. The chain uses TRBV20-1 and TRBJ1-2; TRBD1 matches at 7 bases. There are 11 residues in the CDR3. V was pared by 7 bases and J by 6 bases, with 5 bases of the junction left unmatched. The germline CDR1 and CDR2 sequences are DFQATT and SNEGSKA (reference sequence).

This rearrangement joins TRBV2 to TRBJ2-7; D is unresolved. Germline CDR1 and CDR2: SNHLY and FYNNEI. This CDR3 is 12 amino acids long. V lost 4 bases and J 6 bases, leaving 10 bases between the germline ends. The CDR3 protein is CASSVSVTEQYF. CDR3 coding DNA: TGTGCCAGCAGTGTGAGCGTCACCGAGCAGTACTTC. The whole variable domain, filled in from reference TRBV2 and TRBJ2-7, reads EPEVTQTPSHQVTQMGQEVILRCVPISNHLYFYWYRQILGQKVEFLVSFYNNEISEKSEIFDDQFSVERPDGSNFTLKIRSTKLEDSAMYFCASSVSVTEQYFGPGTRLTVT.

The J gene is TRBJ2-7, the V gene TRBV7-8, with TRBD1 identical over 8 bases. V was clipped by 4 bases and J by 3 bases; unmatched bases: 5. There are 14 residues in the CDR3. Germline values: CDR1 SGHVS, CDR2 FQNEAQ. CDR3 coding DNA: TGTGCCAGCAGCTCCTTACAGGGGGGCTACGAGCAGTACTTC. Protein: CASSSLQGGYEQYF.

This clone was counted a few times. The V and J genes are TRBV4-3 and TRBJ2-6; possibly TRBD2 for D (5 bases). Germline V gene sequence: CDR1 LGHNA, CDR2 YSLEER. CDR3 length: 15 residues. Trimming removed 3 bases at V and 2 bases at J, with 8 bases between. The chain's CDR3 is CASSHEGTGANVLTF. The CDR3 region has the DNA TGCGCCAGCAGCCACGAGGGAACTGGGGCCAACGTCCTGACTTTC.

The V and J genes are TRBV28 and TRBJ2-7, with 7 bases that match TRBD2. With 2 bases clipped from V and 5 bases from J, the junction kept 9 bases outside the gene matches. The CDR3 contains 15 residues. CDR1 and CDR2 (germline): MDHEN, SYDVKM. The CDR3 DNA reads TGTGCCAGCAGTTTAACCGGGGGGTTGTCTCACGAGCAGTACTTC. The encoded protein is CASSLTGGLSHEQYF. Variable domain in full (rest from reference TRBV28 and TRBJ2-7): DVKVTQSSRYLVKRTGEKVFLECVQDMDHENMFWYRQDPGLGLRLIYFSYDVKMKEKGDIPEGYSVSREKKERFSLILESASTNQTSMYLCASSLTGGLSHEQYFGPGTRLTVT.

The V and J genes are TRBV2 and TRBJ2-7, with 12 positions matching TRBD2. The germline V gene encodes CDR1 SNHLY and CDR2 FYNNEI. The CDR3 is 14 amino acids. V gave up 6 bases and J gave up 2 bases; unmatched junction bases: 2. This chain's CDR3 is CASRASGRAYEQYF. The CDR3 region has the DNA TGTGCCAGCAGAGCTAGCGGGAGGGCCTACGAGCAGTACTTC. Full variable domain (remainder filled in from reference TRBV2 and TRBJ2-7): EPEVTQTPSHQVTQMGQEVILRCVPISNHLYFYWYRQILGQKVEFLVSFYNNEISEKSEIFDDQFSVERPDGSNFTLKIRSTKLEDSAMYFCASRASGRAYEQYFGPGTRLTVT.